This is a list of T cell receptor beta chains from one sample in a study of T cell repertoires in cytomegalovirus infection. TCRdb processed the reads anew with MiXCR; each CDR3 protein has one entry. There are 210,000 or so distinct CDR3 sequences in the sample; 6.5% occur only once, and under 7.5% lies in the top ten. The source material was PBMCs. These receptors were collected from a human donor in good health (CMV status not recorded). Some clones in this sample may be carry-over from other donors' samples. Each CDR3 is given without its conserved first and last residue. A D gene is named only where the DNA matches it firmly.

J | D | V | CDR3
TRBJ1-2 | . | TRBV12-3/TRBV12-4 | ASIPSGRYYGYT
TRBJ2-1 | . | TRBV6-4 | ASSQKTGRDEQF
TRBJ2-7 | TRBD2 | TRBV7-2 | ASSFGTSGGYEQY
TRBJ2-5 | . | TRBV29-1 | SSGTQETQY
TRBJ2-7 | . | TRBV20-1 | SARDRRGISYEQY
TRBJ1-2 | . | TRBV5-1 | ASSPGAGNYGYT
TRBJ2-3 | TRBD2 | TRBV15 | ATCLAGGLVDTQY
TRBJ2-5 | . | TRBV29-1 | SVEVRAETQY
TRBJ1-1 | . | TRBV29-1 | SVATRDKATEAF
TRBJ2-5 | . | TRBV6-1 | ASSSVGADRETQY
TRBJ2-4 | TRBD2 | TRBV20-1 | SASHQRGGKNIQY
TRBJ2-1 | . | TRBV4-3 | ASSQGLPEGSEQF
TRBJ2-5 | . | TRBV29-1 | SVEAQQETQY
TRBJ1-2 | TRBD1 | TRBV5-1 | ASSLEQGAYGYT
TRBJ1-2 | TRBD1 | TRBV9 | ASSPSTGNYGYT
TRBJ2-7 | . | TRBV20-1 | SVLRDGPYEQY
TRBJ2-2 | TRBD1 | TRBV7-3 | ASSYRGRELF
TRBJ2-2 | . | TRBV19 | ASNFQPNTGELF
TRBJ1-1 | . | TRBV7-9 | ASSNEGGTEAF
TRBJ1-2 | . | TRBV6-1 | ASSETGSNGYT
TRBJ2-1 | . | TRBV7-3 | ASSLGNPTYNEQF
TRBJ1-2 | . | TRBV12-5 | ASGPGGQSGSGYT
TRBJ2-4 | . | TRBV15 | ATSSGGRDSSEY
TRBJ1-1 | . | TRBV7-2 | ASSLGMAPNTEAF
TRBJ1-6 | TRBD1 | TRBV7-2 | ASSLFPPGQGPSPLH
TRBJ2-3 | . | TRBV20-1 | SAKDTRRSSTDTQY
TRBJ1-3 | . | TRBV7-2 | ASSFTRGLLSGNTIY
TRBJ2-1 | . | TRBV20-1 | SARDRQSDLLSSYNEQF
TRBJ1-4 | TRBD1 | TRBV15 | ATSREGDRVKLF
TRBJ2-2 | TRBD2 | TRBV7-2 | ASSLDLAGFTGELF
TRBJ1-1 | TRBD1 | TRBV20-1 | SAQRTGPSTEAF
TRBJ1-2 | . | TRBV7-2 | ASSLEGQGANYGYT